The present TCR beta chain was sequenced within a study of T-cell reconstitution after alpha-beta-depleted transplantation in children. V was trimmed by 5 bases and J by 4 bases, leaving 17 bases between them. The germline gives CDR1 MNHNS, CDR2 SASEGT. This CDR3 region has 15 residues. Regarding the study as a whole: The study traced high day-60 TCRbeta diversity in some patients to surviving recipient T cells and thymic progenitors.

This clonotype was seen a few times. Its antigen remains unknown. TCRbeta library preparation incorporated unique molecular identifiers. TCRdb analysed the PCR reads with MiXCR anew, one entry per CDR3 protein. There are some 440,000 distinct CDR3 sequences in the sample; around 15% occur only once, and 25% to 30% lies in the top ten. The specimen comprised PBMCs, mostly from graft donor cells, sampled 360 days after TCRalphabeta/CD19-depleted stem cell transplant. The chain has TRBV6-1 and TRBJ2-5; D gene uncertain. The sequence derives from a boy younger than two who had a stem cell transplant for Wiskott-Aldrich syndrome, so the T cells may come from the graft donor. CDR3 sequence (DNA): TGTGCCAGCAGTACGACAAGCCCGTATCTAGAGACCCAGTACTTC. This translates into CASSTTSPYLETQYF.